The sequence of this T cell receptor (beta chain) was determined in a study of OX40 agonist ivuxolimab in advanced cancers. Study summary: The treatment was a fully human IgG2 OX40 agonist, ivuxolimab. Checkpoint inhibitors had been given previously to around 38% of patients.

This CDR3 has 16 residues. Germline loops: CDR1 SGHRS, CDR2 YFSETQ. TCRdb keeps only in-frame clones here, not all; method: immunoSEQ multiplex PCR. The sample has 70,000 or so clones; more than 75% are singletons. About this clone: Its antigen remains unknown.

Whole-study results and caveats: At 0.1 to 3.0 mg/kg and by week 6, CD4+ and CD8+ T cells in the blood had expanded clonally.

This TCR was recovered from an adult with an advanced solid tumor such as melanoma, head and neck, liver or kidney cancer. The sample consisted of CD4+ or CD8+ T cells sorted from blood, taken in a trial of the OX40 agonist ivuxolimab. J is TRBJ2-5 and V is TRBV5-1; TRBD1 matches at 7 bases. The J call may be wrong; the DNA end is better matched by TRBJ2-7. The CDR3 loop reads CASSSMDRPPSYEQYF. The DNA of the CDR3 is TGCGCCAGCAGCTCCATGGACAGGCCCCCCTCCTACGAGCAGTACTTC.